This TCR beta chain was recovered during a study of blood T cell repertoires in COVID-19. On the study more broadly: Some COVID-19 samples were acute and others convalescent; all came from the United States, Italy and Spain.

Deletions cut 4 bases from V and 6 bases from J, with 7 bases between. Germline values: CDR1 SNHLY, CDR2 FYNNEI. The CDR3 is 12 amino acids. Assay: immunoSEQ multiplex PCR; the TCRdb copy retains only in-frame clones and omits some. The sample yields about 200,000 clones, about 88% seen once. V usage is TRBV2 and J usage is TRBJ1-5; D uncertain. Sequenced: peripheral blood. The sequence was collected from a man aged 35 to 55 with acute or convalescent COVID-19. The DNA of the CDR3 is TGTGCCAGCAGTGTCGGTAGTCAGCCCCAGCATTTT. It translates to CASSVGSQPQHF.